What follows are 18 T cell receptor beta chains derived from one specimen sequenced in a study of cytomegalovirus exposure and HLA in healthy donors. Researchers ran the PCR with 60 Vbeta and 13 Jbeta primers. Assay: immunoSEQ multiplex PCR; the TCRdb copy retains only in-frame clones and omits some. Of roughly 120,000 clones listed, 73% are singletons. Source material: PBMCs. All receptors come from a man between 40 and 49 years old in good health and CMV-seronegative.

The chain employs TRBV6-1 and TRBJ2-3; D uncertain. Germline V CDR1 and CDR2: MNHNS, SASEGT. With 5 bases removed from V and 1 base from J, the gap between germline ends came to 10 bases. The CDR3 is 14 amino acids. The CDR3: CASSKGSRTDTQYF. DNA for the CDR3: TGTGCCAGCAGTAAAGGTAGCCGCACAGATACGCAGTATTTT.

The rearrangement uses TRBV7-9 and TRBJ1-4; D gene unclear. There are 12 residues in the CDR3. The germline V gene encodes CDR1 SEHNR and CDR2 FQNEAQ (reference sequence). Trimming took off 2 bases at V and 5 bases at J, with 3 bases between the two ends. The CDR3 DNA sequence: TGTGCCAGCAGCTTATCAAATGAAAAACTGTTTTTT. As protein: CASSLSNEKLFF.

This clone was detected only a few times. The chain combines TRBV5-6 with TRBJ2-6; 9 nucleotides agree with TRBD1. V shed 4 bases, J shed 1 base, and the junction held 6 bases outside the gene matches. CDR1 is SGHDT and CDR2 is YYEEEE in the germline V gene. The CDR3 has 17 amino acids. The CDR3 reads CASSPTGGGSGANVLTF. In nucleotides, the CDR3 is TGTGCCAGCAGCCCGACAGGGGGAGGATCTGGGGCCAACGTCCTGACTTTC.

Points on this clone: A read error may account for a junction end that differs from germline. The chain employs TRBV13 and TRBJ2-1; tentatively, D is TRBD2 (5 bases). Germline CDR1 reads PRHDT; CDR2 reads FYEKMQ (reference sequence). This CDR3 has 11 residues. The CDR3 protein is CASSGGRVWVF. In DNA, the CDR3 is TGTGCCAGCAGCGGAGGACGAGTCTGGGTCTTC.

The chain joins TRBV11-2 to TRBJ1-2; D unresolved. In germline, CDR1 is SGHAT, CDR2 FQNNGV. The CDR3 contains 16 residues. V was trimmed by 0 bases and J by 3 bases, leaving 14 bases between them. CDR3 bases: TGTGCCAGCAGCTTAGATTCGAAGCGCGGCTACTATGGCTACACCTTC. Its translation is CASSLDSKRGYYGYTF. The variable domain in full, completed from reference TRBV11-2 and TRBJ1-2, reads EAGVAQSPRYKIIEKRQSVAFWCNPISGHATLYWYQQILGQGPKLLIQFQNNGVVDDSQLPKDRFSAERLKGVDSTLKIQPAKLEDSAVYLCASSLDSKRGYYGYTFGSGTRLTVV.

A single count supports this clone. This chain uses TRBV25-1 with TRBJ1-1, with TRBD1 identical over 9 bases. Trimming took 2 bases from V and 5 from J; bases not matched to a gene: 6. The length of the CDR3 is 15 residues. Germline values: CDR1 MGHDK, CDR2 SYGVNS. CDR3 protein: CASSEMGQGWTEAFF. CDR3 sequence (DNA): TGTGCCAGCAGTGAAATGGGACAGGGATGGACTGAAGCTTTCTTT.

J is TRBJ2-5 and V is TRBV5-6, with TRBD2 matching over 14 bases. This CDR3 comprises 16 residues. The V gene end was trimmed by 4 bases and the J gene end by 4 bases; junction bases not matched to a gene: 6. Germline loops: CDR1 SGHDT, CDR2 YYEEEE. CDR3 amino acids: CASSLRLAGGGETQYF. As DNA, the CDR3 is TGTGCCAGCAGCCTTCGACTAGCGGGGGGGGGAGAGACCCAGTACTTC.

This rearrangement joins TRBV9 to TRBJ2-1, with 9 bases fitting TRBD1. Germline loops: CDR1 SGDLS, CDR2 YYNGEE. This CDR3 has 16 amino acids. V lost 2 bases to trimming and J lost 4 bases; unmatched junction nucleotides: 7. CDR3 sequence reads: CASSVEWTGVYNEQFF. The CDR3 DNA follows: TGTGCCAGCAGCGTTGAGTGGACAGGGGTATACAATGAGCAGTTCTTC.

V gene TRBV5-5 combines with J gene TRBJ1-2, with TRBD1 matching over 9 bases. This CDR3 is built from 17 residues. CDR1 is SGHKS and CDR2 is YYEKEE in the germline V gene (reference sequence). J was trimmed by 3 bases and V by 4 bases; bases with no gene match: 13. CDR3 sequence (DNA): TGTGCCAGCAGCCCCTCCGGGACAGGGTCCCTTTACTATGGCTACACCTTC. It codes for CASSPSGTGSLYYGYTF.

The rearrangement uses TRBV7-2 and TRBJ2-3; 9 bases fit TRBD1. CDR1 SGHTA and CDR2 FQGNSA come from the germline V gene. The CDR3 runs to 17 residues. Germline trimming cut 3 bases from V and 7 bases from J; bases unmatched to any gene: 14. CDR3 region: CASSLGGTGIFRNTQYF. The CDR3 nucleotides read TGTGCCAGCAGCTTGGGAGGGACAGGGATATTTCGGAATACGCAGTATTTT.

This clone has only a few counts. This chain connects TRBV18 to TRBJ2-5; TRBD1 aligns across 12 bases. J was trimmed by 1 base and V by 8 bases; bases with no gene match: 5. The CDR3 contains 15 residues. The V gene's germline CDR1 is KGHSH and CDR2 LQKENI. The CDR3 DNA reads as TGTGCCAGCGACCGGGACAGGGGGCTCCAAGAGACCCAGTACTTC. It yields the protein CASDRDRGLQETQYF.

This sequence joins TRBV28 and TRBJ1-4; D remains ambiguous. Looked up from germline, CDR1 is MDHEN and CDR2 is SYDVKM. The V and J ends lost 6 bases and 8 bases respectively, with 19 bases between them. This CDR3 contains 15 residues. The CDR3 region has the DNA TGTGCCAGCAGCACTTATGGTAGGGAGCGGGAAAAACTGTTTTTT. It yields the protein CASSTYGREREKLFF.

The V and J genes are TRBV29-1 and TRBJ2-3, with D possibly being TRBD2 (6 bases). Trimming took 7 bases from V and 4 from J, leaving 18 bases between them. The germline V gene encodes CDR1 SQVTM and CDR2 ANQGSEA. This CDR3 is 14 amino acids long. CDR3 loop: CSARRWGEPDTQYF. For the CDR3, the DNA is TGCAGCGCCAGGAGGTGGGGGGAGCCAGATACGCAGTATTTT.

V and J are TRBV5-6 and TRBJ2-3, with D perhaps TRBD1 (5 bases). The V gene's germline CDR1 is SGHDT and CDR2 YYEEEE. The CDR3 length is 14 residues. Trimming left V 4 bases short and J 3 bases short, with 12 bases between. In DNA, the CDR3 is TGTGCCAGCAGCCCCCGGAAGGGGACAGATACGCAGTATTTT. This encodes CASSPRKGTDTQYF.

The chain couples TRBV7-9 to TRBJ1-5; D possibly corresponds to TRBD1 (5 bases). Trimming pared 1 base from V and 5 bases from J, leaving 12 bases between. The CDR3 totals 15 residues. Germline CDR1 is SEHNR and CDR2 is FQNEAQ (reference sequence). The DNA for the CDR3 is TGTGCCAGCAGCTTAGGGAGTGGGGCTGATCAGCCCCAGCATTTT. It translates to CASSLGSGADQPQHF.

The rearrangement links TRBV11-1 to TRBJ2-5, with D possibly matching TRBD2 (5 bases). The CDR3 runs to 12 residues. Trimming took off 3 bases at V and 3 bases at J, with 5 bases between the two ends. Germline V gene lookup returns CDR1 SGHAT and CDR2 FQDESV (reference sequence). CDR3 sequence reads: CASSLEEETQYF. The CDR3 DNA is TGTGCCAGCAGCTTGGAGGAAGAGACCCAGTACTTC.

This clone was observed a single time. The rearrangement links TRBV30 to TRBJ1-5; D is uncertain. Germline loops: CDR1 GTSNPN, CDR2 SVGIG (reference sequence). The V and J ends lost 0 bases and 3 bases respectively, with 12 bases between them. CDR3 length: 15 residues. CDR3 coding DNA: TGTGCCTGGAGTGTGCACGGAGGAACCAATCAGCCCCAGCATTTT. Translating it yields CAWSVHGGTNQPQHF.

The table lists this clone with a few counts. This chain links TRBV6-5 with TRBJ2-2, with 7 bases identical to TRBD2. Trimming at V came to 5 bases and at J to 5 bases, leaving 5 bases not matched to a gene. Germline V gene data show CDR1 as MNHEY and CDR2 as SVGAGI. This CDR3 is built from 14 residues. The CDR3 here is CASSPSSGTGELFF. The CDR3 DNA follows: TGTGCCAGCAGTCCCAGTAGCGGGACCGGGGAGCTGTTTTTT.